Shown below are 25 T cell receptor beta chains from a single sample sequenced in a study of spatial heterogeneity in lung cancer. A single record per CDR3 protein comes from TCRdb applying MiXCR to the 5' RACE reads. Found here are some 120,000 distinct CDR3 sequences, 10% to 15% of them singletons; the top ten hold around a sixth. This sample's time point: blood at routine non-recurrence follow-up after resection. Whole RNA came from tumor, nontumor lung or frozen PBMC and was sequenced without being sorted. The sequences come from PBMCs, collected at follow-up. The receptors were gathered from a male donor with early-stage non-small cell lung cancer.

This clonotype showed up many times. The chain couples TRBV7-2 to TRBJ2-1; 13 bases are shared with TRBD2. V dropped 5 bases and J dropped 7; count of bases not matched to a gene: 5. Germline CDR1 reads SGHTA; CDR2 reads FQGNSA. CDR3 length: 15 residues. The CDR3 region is CASSPRTSGGNEQFF. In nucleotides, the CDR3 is TGTGCCAGCAGCCCGAGGACTAGCGGGGGAAATGAGCAGTTCTTC.

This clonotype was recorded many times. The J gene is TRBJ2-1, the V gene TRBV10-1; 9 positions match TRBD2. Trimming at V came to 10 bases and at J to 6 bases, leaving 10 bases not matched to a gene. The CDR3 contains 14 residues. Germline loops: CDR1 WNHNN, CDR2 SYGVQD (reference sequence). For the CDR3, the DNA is TGCGCCACCGGTTCGGCGGGGGGGATCAATGAGCAGTTCTTC. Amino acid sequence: CATGSAGGINEQFF.

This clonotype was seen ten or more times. The CDR3 reads CASNLPGRNSPLHF. The CDR3, as DNA: TGTGCCAGCAATCTCCCGGGAAGGAATTCACCCCTCCACTTT. The chain carries TRBV28 and TRBJ1-6, with D uncertain. Germline values: CDR1 MDHEN, CDR2 SYDVKM. The CDR3 totals 14 residues. The V end lost 7 bases, the J end lost 7 bases, and 14 bases lay between the germline ends. Together with reference TRBV28 and TRBJ1-6, the CDR3 gives the full variable domain: DVKVTQSSRYLVKRTGEKVFLECVQDMDHENMFWYRQDPGLGLRLIYFSYDVKMKEKGDIPEGYSVSREKKERFSLILESASTNQTSMYLCASNLPGRNSPLHFGNGTRLTVT.

The CDR3 reads CASSALQGRPYEQYF. Written as DNA, the CDR3 is TGTGCCAGCAGCGCTCTACAGGGAAGGCCCTACGAGCAGTACTTC. This chain joins TRBV28 and TRBJ2-7; maybe TRBD1 (6 bases). Trimming took off 6 bases at V and 2 bases at J, with 17 bases between the two ends. There are 15 residues in the CDR3. Germline assignment: CDR1 MDHEN and CDR2 SYDVKM.

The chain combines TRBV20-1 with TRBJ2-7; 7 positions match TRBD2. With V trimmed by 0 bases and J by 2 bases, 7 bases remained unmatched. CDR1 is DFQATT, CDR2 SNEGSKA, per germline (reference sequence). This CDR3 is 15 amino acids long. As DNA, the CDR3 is TGCAGTGCTAGAGATAGGAGCGGGGCACCCTACGAGCAGTACTTC. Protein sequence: CSARDRSGAPYEQYF.

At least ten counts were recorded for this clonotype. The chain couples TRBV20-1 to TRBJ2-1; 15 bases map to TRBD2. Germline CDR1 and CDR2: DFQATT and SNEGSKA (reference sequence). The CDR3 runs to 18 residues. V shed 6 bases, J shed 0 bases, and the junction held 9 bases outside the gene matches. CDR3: CSAPAGLAGGRSYNEQFF. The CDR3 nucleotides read TGCAGTGCCCCGGCGGGACTAGCGGGGGGCCGCTCCTACAATGAGCAGTTCTTC.

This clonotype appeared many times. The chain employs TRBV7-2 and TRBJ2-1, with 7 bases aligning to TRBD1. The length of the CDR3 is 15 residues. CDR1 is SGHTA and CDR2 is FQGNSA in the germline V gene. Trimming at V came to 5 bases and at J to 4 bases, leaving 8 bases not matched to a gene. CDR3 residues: CASSPRDSYYNEQFF. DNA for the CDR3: TGTGCCAGCAGCCCCCGGGACAGCTATTACAATGAGCAGTTCTTC.

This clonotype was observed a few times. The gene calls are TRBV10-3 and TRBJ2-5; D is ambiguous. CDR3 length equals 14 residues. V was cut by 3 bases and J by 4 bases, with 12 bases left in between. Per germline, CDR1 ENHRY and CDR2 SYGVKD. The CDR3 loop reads CAISERPRIETQYF. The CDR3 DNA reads TGTGCCATCAGTGAACGCCCCCGAATAGAGACCCAGTACTTC.

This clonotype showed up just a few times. The DNA for the CDR3 is TGTGCCAGCAGCTTAGCGCTAGCGGGGGGGCCCTACGAGCAGTACTTC. Amino acid sequence: CASSLALAGGPYEQYF. The chain has TRBV7-8 and TRBJ2-7, with 12 bases aligning to TRBD2. The J segment lost 2 bases and the V segment lost 0 bases, leaving 2 bases of the junction unmatched. The CDR3 loop spans 16 amino acids. Germline CDR1 reads SGHVS; CDR2 reads FQNEAQ. Drawing the rest from reference TRBV7-8 and TRBJ2-7, the complete variable domain is GAGVSQSPRYKVAKRGQDVALRCDPISGHVSLFWYQQALGQGPEFLTYFQNEAQLDKSGLPSDRFFAERPEGSVSTLKIQRTQQEDSAVYLCASSLALAGGPYEQYFGPGTRLTVT.

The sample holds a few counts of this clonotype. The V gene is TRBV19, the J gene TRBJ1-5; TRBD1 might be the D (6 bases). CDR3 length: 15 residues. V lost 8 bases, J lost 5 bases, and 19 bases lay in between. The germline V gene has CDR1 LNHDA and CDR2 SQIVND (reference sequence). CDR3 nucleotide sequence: TGTGCCAGTCAACCCCCAGGGGCGCGGTATCAGCCCCAGCATTTT. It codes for CASQPPGARYQPQHF.

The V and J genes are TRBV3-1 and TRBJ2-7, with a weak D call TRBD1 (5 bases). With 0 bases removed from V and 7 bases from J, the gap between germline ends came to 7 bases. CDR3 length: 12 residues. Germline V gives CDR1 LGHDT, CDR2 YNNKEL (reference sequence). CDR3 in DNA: TGTGCCAGCAGCCAAGAACGGACAGAGCAGTACTTC. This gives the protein CASSQERTEQYF.

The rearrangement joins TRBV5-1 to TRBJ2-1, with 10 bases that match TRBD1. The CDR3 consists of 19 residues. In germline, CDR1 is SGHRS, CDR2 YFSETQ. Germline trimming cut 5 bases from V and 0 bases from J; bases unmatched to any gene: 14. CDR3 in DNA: TGCGCCAGCAGGACGTTAAGGGGACAGGGGAAGGGCTCCTACAATGAGCAGTTCTTC. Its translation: CASRTLRGQGKGSYNEQFF.

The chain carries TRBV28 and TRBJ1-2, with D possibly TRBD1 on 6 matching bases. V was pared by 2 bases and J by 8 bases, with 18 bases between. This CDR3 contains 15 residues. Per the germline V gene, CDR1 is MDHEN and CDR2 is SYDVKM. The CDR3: CASSLRGQPPLGYTF. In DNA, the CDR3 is TGTGCCAGCAGTTTACGGGGGCAGCCGCCTTTGGGCTACACCTTC.

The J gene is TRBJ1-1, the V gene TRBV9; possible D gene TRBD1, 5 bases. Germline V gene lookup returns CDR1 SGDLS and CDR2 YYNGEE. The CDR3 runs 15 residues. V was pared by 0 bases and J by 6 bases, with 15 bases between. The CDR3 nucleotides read TGTGCCAGCAGCGTAGGTCCAGGGTCGGGCGCTGAAGCTTTCTTT. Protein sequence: CASSVGPGSGAEAFF.

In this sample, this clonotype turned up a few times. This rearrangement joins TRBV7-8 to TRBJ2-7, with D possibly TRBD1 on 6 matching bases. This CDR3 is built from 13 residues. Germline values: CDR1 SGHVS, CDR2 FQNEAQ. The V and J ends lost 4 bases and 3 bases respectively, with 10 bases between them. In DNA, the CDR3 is TGTGCCAGCAGCTCAGGACAGATCTACGAGCAGTACTTC. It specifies CASSSGQIYEQYF.

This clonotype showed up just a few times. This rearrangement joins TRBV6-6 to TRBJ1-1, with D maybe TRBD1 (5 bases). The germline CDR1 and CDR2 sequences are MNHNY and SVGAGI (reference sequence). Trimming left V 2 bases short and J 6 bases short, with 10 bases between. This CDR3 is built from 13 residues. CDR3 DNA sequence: TGTGCCAGCAGTTACAGGGGAGGGGCTGAAGCTTTCTTT. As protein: CASSYRGGAEAFF.

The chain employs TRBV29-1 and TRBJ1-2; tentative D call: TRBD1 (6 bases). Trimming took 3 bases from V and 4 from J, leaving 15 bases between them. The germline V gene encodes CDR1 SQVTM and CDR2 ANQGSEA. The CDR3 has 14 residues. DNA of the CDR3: TGCAGCGTTGAGGGCGACAGGCGAATCTATGGCTACACCTTC. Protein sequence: CSVEGDRRIYGYTF.

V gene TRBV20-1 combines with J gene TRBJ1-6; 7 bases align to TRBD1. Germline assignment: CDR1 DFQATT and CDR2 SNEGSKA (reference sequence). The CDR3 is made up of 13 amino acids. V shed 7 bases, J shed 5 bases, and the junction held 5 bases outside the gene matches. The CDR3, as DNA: TGCAGTGGGAGAACAGGGGATAATTCACCCCTCCACTTT. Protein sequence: CSGRTGDNSPLHF.

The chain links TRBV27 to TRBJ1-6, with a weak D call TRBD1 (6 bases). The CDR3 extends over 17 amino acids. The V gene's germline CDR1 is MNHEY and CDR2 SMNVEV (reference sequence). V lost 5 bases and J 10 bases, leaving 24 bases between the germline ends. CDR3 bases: TGTGCCAGCAGTATCTTTGGGGGGCAAGCAGCAGGGTCACCCCTCCACTTT. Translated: CASSIFGGQAAGSPLHF.

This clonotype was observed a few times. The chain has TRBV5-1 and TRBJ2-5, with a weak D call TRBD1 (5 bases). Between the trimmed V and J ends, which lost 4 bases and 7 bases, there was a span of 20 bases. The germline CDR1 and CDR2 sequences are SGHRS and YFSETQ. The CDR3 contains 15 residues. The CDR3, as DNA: TGCGCCAGCAGCCCTCAAATTTCAGGGCATCGGACCCAGTACTTC. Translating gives CASSPQISGHRTQYF.

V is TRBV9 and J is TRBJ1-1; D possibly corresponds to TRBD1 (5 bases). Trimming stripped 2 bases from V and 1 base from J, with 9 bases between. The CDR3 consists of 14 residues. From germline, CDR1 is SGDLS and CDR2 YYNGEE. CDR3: CASSVDSWNTEAFF. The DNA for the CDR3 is TGTGCCAGCAGCGTTGACAGTTGGAACACTGAAGCTTTCTTT.

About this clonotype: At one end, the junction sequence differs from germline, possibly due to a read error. The CDR3, as DNA: TGTGCCAGCAGTGCGGTCGGCCTGAATACTGAAGCTTTCTTT. This sequence encodes CASSAVGLNTEAFF. The chain has TRBV25-1 and TRBJ1-1; no clear D gene. The CDR3 loop spans 14 amino acids. Germline V gene sequence: CDR1 MGHDK, CDR2 SYGVNS.

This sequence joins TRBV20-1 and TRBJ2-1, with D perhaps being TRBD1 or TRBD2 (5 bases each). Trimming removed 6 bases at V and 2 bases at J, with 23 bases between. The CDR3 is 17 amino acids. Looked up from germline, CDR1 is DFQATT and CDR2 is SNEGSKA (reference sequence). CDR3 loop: CSAPAWAEGNAYNEQFF. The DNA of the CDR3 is TGCAGTGCCCCCGCCTGGGCCGAGGGGAATGCCTACAATGAGCAGTTCTTC.

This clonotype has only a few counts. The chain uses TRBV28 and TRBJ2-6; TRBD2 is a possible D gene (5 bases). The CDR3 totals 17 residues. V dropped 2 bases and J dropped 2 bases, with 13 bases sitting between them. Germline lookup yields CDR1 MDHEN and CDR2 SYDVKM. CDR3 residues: CASSLARARAGANVLTF. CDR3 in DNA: TGTGCCAGCAGTTTAGCGCGGGCTCGCGCTGGGGCCAACGTCCTGACTTTC. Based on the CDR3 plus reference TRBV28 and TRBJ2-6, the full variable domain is DVKVTQSSRYLVKRTGEKVFLECVQDMDHENMFWYRQDPGLGLRLIYFSYDVKMKEKGDIPEGYSVSREKKERFSLILESASTNQTSMYLCASSLARARAGANVLTFGAGSRLTVL.

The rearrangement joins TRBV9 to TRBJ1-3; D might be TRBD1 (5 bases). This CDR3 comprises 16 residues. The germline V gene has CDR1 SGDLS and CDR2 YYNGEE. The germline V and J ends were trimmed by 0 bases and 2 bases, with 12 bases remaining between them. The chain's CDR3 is CASSVAGQGAGNTIYF. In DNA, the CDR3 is TGTGCCAGCAGCGTAGCTGGGCAGGGCGCTGGAAACACCATATATTTT.